Listed here are 10 T cell receptor beta chains from one sample, sequenced in a study of OX40 agonist ivuxolimab in advanced cancers. The table came from immunoSEQ multiplex PCR; TCRdb's copy has only in-frame clones and leaves some out. The data show 70,000 or so clones, with 90% seen just once and about 10% held by the top ten. This material consisted of CD4+ or CD8+ T cells sorted from blood, taken in a trial of the OX40 agonist ivuxolimab. The receptors were sampled from an adult with an advanced solid tumor such as melanoma, head and neck, liver or kidney cancer.

The chain employs TRBV7-9 and TRBJ2-3; a weak D match, TRBD2 (6 bases). Germline V gene data show CDR1 as SEHNR and CDR2 as FQNEAQ (reference sequence). V lost 3 bases and J lost 8, with 9 bases in between. The CDR3 runs 12 residues. CDR3 sequence (DNA): TGTGCCAGCAGCTTGACTAGGAGTACGCAGTATTTT. Its translation: CASSLTRSTQYF.

V and J are TRBV27 and TRBJ2-5; D perhaps matches TRBD1 (5 bases). Looked up from germline, CDR1 is MNHEY and CDR2 is SMNVEV (reference sequence). This CDR3 has 14 residues. V lost 3 bases and J lost 1, with 9 bases in between. The CDR3 DNA reads TGTGCCAGCAGTTTCGGCAGGGCCCAAGAGACCCAGTACTTC. Its translation is CASSFGRAQETQYF.

The V call is TRBV6-6, the J call TRBJ2-2; D unresolved. The CDR3 runs 13 residues. V shed 8 bases and J shed 1 base, with 8 bases lying between them. CDR1 and CDR2 (germline): MNHNY, SVGAGI (reference sequence). CDR3 sequence: CASWTQNTGELFF. The CDR3 DNA is TGTGCCAGCTGGACGCAGAACACCGGGGAGCTGTTTTTT.

The count of this clone is one. One end of the junction fails to match germline, which may point to a read error. The rearrangement uses TRBV9 and TRBJ1-5, with TRBD1 matching over 9 bases. The CDR3 totals 15 residues. The germline V gene has CDR1 SGDLS and CDR2 YYNGEE. The CDR3 sequence: CASSAGQGSSQPQHF. The DNA of the CDR3 is TGTGCCAGCAGCGCGGGACAGGGTAGCAGTCAGCCCCAGCATTTT.

The CDR3 DNA is TGTGCCAGCTCACCACCGGGGGTTCTAGCAAGACGCACAGATACGCAGTATTTT. It codes for CASSPPGVLARRTDTQYF. The chain joins TRBV18 to TRBJ2-3; tentatively, D is TRBD1 or TRBD2 (5 bases each). This CDR3 comprises 18 residues. V lost 0 bases, J lost 1 base, and 17 bases lay in between. Germline CDR1 is KGHSH and CDR2 is LQKENI.

This chain connects TRBV27 to TRBJ2-3; D uncertain. The CDR3 has 11 residues. CDR1 and CDR2 (germline): MNHEY, SMNVEV (reference sequence). Trimming stripped 4 bases from V and 4 bases from J, with 3 bases between. In DNA form, the CDR3 reads TGTGCCAGCAGTTGGGCAGATACGCAGTATTTT. Translated, it gives CASSWADTQYF.

This CDR3 reads CASSSGQLYGYTF. The CDR3 region has the DNA TGTGCCAGCAGTTCGGGACAGCTTTATGGCTACACCTTC. The chain uses TRBV27 and TRBJ1-2; the match to TRBD1 covers 7 bases. CDR3 length equals 13 residues. V lost 4 bases to trimming and J lost 5 bases; unmatched junction nucleotides: 4. Germline V gene sequence: CDR1 MNHEY, CDR2 SMNVEV (reference sequence).

The chain recombines TRBV27 with TRBJ2-1; D perhaps matches TRBD1 (5 bases). V gave up 6 bases and J gave up 4 bases, with 13 bases separating them. This CDR3 region has 14 residues. CDR1 is MNHEY, CDR2 SMNVEV, per germline (reference sequence). DNA of the CDR3: TGTGCCAGCAGGACAGCCCAATTTTACAATGAGCAGTTCTTC. It specifies CASRTAQFYNEQFF.

The chain joins TRBV10-3 to TRBJ1-4; possible D gene TRBD1, 6 bases. The germline gives CDR1 ENHRY, CDR2 SYGVKD. V dropped 8 bases and J dropped 4 bases, with 8 bases sitting between them. The CDR3 covers 12 residues. The CDR3 DNA reads TGTGCCATCGGACAGTATAATGAAAAACTGTTTTTT. Its protein product is CAIGQYNEKLFF.

The rearrangement uses TRBV5-8 and TRBJ2-5; 7 nucleotides line up with TRBD1. Germline CDR1 SGHTS, CDR2 YDEGEE. CDR3 length equals 15 residues. V shed 0 bases, J shed 1 base, and the junction held 3 bases outside the gene matches. DNA for the CDR3: TGTGCCAGCAGCTTGGCGGGACAGTTCCAAGAGACCCAGTACTTC. Residues: CASSLAGQFQETQYF.